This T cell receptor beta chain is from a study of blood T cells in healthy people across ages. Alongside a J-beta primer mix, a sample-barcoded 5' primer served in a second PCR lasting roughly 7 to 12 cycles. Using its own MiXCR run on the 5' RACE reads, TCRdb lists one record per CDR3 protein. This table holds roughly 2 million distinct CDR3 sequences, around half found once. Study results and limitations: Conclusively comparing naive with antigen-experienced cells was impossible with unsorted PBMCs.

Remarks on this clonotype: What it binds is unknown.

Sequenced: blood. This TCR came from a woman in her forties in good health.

Here the CDR3 DNA reads TGCAGTGCTACTCGCAGAGGGGGCGGTGAGCAGTTCTTC. Translated: CSATRRGGGEQFF. The rearrangement joins TRBV20-1 to TRBJ2-1; TRBD1 matches 7 bases. CDR3 length: 13 amino acids. Germline values: CDR1 DFQATT, CDR2 SNEGSKA (reference sequence). Unmatched junction bases numbered 9, after V lost 4 bases and J lost 9 bases.